This T cell receptor beta chain was recovered during a study of blood T cell repertoires in COVID-19. For the study at large: Samples of COVID-19 (acute and convalescent) were obtained from the United States, Italy and Spain. PBMCs, B-cell-depleted T cells, or T cells were the source of the cDNA or gDNA that made up the material.

As handled by the study authors: Amplified reference gene primers provided the basis for estimating nucleated cell counts. Assay: immunoSEQ multiplex PCR; the TCRdb copy retains only in-frame clones and omits some. V and J calls and clone size are copied from that table; D and trimming were computed from the DNA. Here the sample spans 200,000 to 250,000 clones, roughly four fifths being singletons. Per germline, CDR1 SGHDT and CDR2 YYEEEE. V lost 5 bases and J 0 bases, leaving 9 bases between the germline ends. The CDR3 covers 14 residues. The rearrangement uses TRBV5-6 and TRBJ1-5, with D perhaps matching TRBD1 (5 bases). The sequencing input was peripheral blood. The source of this sequence is a woman between 40 and 55 years old with acute or convalescent COVID-19. CDR3 in amino acids: CASSRGYSNQPQHF. The CDR3 DNA reads as TGTGCCAGCAGTCGGGGGTATAGCAATCAGCCCCAGCATTTT.